The present TCR beta chain was sequenced within a study of blood T cell repertoires in COVID-19. The CDR3 length is 14 residues. Germline CDR1 and CDR2: SNHLY and FYNNEI. The Seattle patients joined while their infection was active and were tracked longitudinally afterward. In the source study's methods: Using reference gene primer amplification, nucleated cell counts were estimated. Here immunoSEQ multiplex PCR was the method, and the copy in TCRdb shows in-frame clones only, minus some. V and J calls and clone size follow that table, whereas D and trimming were derived from the DNA. The sample yields a few hundred thousand clones, 70% to 90% seen once. A note on this clone: One end of the junction fails to match germline, which may point to a read error.

V gene TRBV2 combines with J gene TRBJ1-6; D is unresolved. The clonotype comes from a woman between 50 and 59 years old with COVID-19, enrolled during active disease. Sequences were obtained from peripheral blood. The CDR3 coding sequence is TGTGCCAGCAGTGCTTCCTCCTTTAATTCACCCCTCCACTTT. This encodes CASSASSFNSPLHF. The full variable domain, in which reference TRBV2 and TRBJ1-6 provide the parts outside the CDR3, is EPEVTQTPSHQVTQMGQEVILRCVPISNHLYFYWYRQILGQKVEFLVSFYNNEISEKSEIFDDQFSVERPDGSNFTLKIRSTKLEDSAMYFCASSASSFNSPLHFGNGTRLTVT.